Listed below are T cell receptor beta chains from one sample, sequenced in a study of PD-1 blockade in classical Hodgkin lymphoma. Data came from immunoSEQ multiplex PCR; TCRdb stores just in-frame clones and leaves some out. The profile shows about 38,000 clones, about 80% of them singletons. This sample comprised peripheral blood mononuclear cells (PBMCs), obtained before the fourth cycle of nivolumab. All receptors come from a human donor with classical Hodgkin lymphoma. Both conserved end residues are part of each CDR3. Each record gives: D gene, clone size, J gene, V gene, CDR3 protein, CDR3 DNA. A D gene is named only where the DNA matches it firmly. Only some rows state a clone size, as once, few, many or a class for expanded clones.

D: .
size: .
J: TRBJ2-1
V: TRBV6-5
CDR3: CASRGQSVGNEQFF
DNA: TGTGCCAGCAGAGGACAGTCCGTCGGGAATGAGCAGTTCTTC

D: TRBD2
size: .
J: TRBJ2-3
V: TRBV5-1
CDR3: CASSLGLAGGSTDTQYF
DNA: TGCGCCAGCAGCTTGGGACTAGCGGGGGGGAGCACAGATACGCAGTATTTT

D: .
size: once
J: TRBJ1-5
V: TRBV5-6
CDR3: CASSLVGGQPQHF
DNA: TGTGCCAGCAGCTTGGTTGGGGGGCAGCCCCAGCATTTT

D: .
size: .
J: TRBJ2-2
V: TRBV5-4
CDR3: CASSSGHGTGELFF
DNA: TGTGCCAGCAGCTCGGGACACGGAACCGGGGAGCTGTTTTTT

D: .
size: once
J: TRBJ1-2
V: TRBV7-9
CDR3: CASSLYRDGRSPYGYTF
DNA: TGTGCCAGCAGCTTATACCGGGACGGACGATCGCCCTATGGCTACACCTTC

D: .
size: medium-sized
J: TRBJ2-2
V: TRBV4-3
CDR3: CASSQSKGTNPGELFF
DNA: TGCGCCAGCAGCCAATCTAAGGGGACCAACCCCGGGGAGCTGTTTTTT

D: .
size: .
J: TRBJ2-3
V: TRBV7-3
CDR3: CASSLTGSSTDTQYF
DNA: TGTGCCAGCAGCTTAACAGGATCTTCCACAGATACGCAGTATTTT

D: .
size: .
J: TRBJ2-2
V: TRBV30
CDR3: CAWSGWGRRTGELFF
DNA: TGTGCCTGGTCGGGGTGGGGCCGACGGACCGGGGAGCTGTTTTTT

D: .
size: .
J: TRBJ2-7
V: TRBV7-9
CDR3: CASSLPRDGSSYEQYF
DNA: TGTGCCAGCAGCTTACCCCGGGACGGAAGCTCCTACGAGCAGTACTTC

D: .
size: .
J: TRBJ2-7
V: TRBV11-2
CDR3: CASSLTPSSYEQYF
DNA: TGTGCCAGCAGCTTGACACCGAGCTCCTACGAGCAGTACTTC

D: .
size: .
J: TRBJ1-2
V: TRBV4-3
CDR3: CASSQDPGAYGYTF
DNA: TGCGCCAGCAGCCAAGATCCTGGGGCATATGGCTACACCTTC

D: .
size: medium-sized
J: TRBJ1-4
V: TRBV6-4
CDR3: CAGTQTPGLSSTNEKLFF
DNA: TGTGCCGGAACACAAACCCCGGGTCTATCATCAACTAATGAAAAACTGTTTTTT

D: .
size: .
J: TRBJ1-1
V: TRBV6-1
CDR3: CASSTEGGLVEAFF
DNA: TGTGCCAGCAGTACCGAGGGAGGTCTAGTTGAAGCTTTCTTT

D: .
size: .
J: TRBJ1-6
V: TRBV6-6
CDR3: CASKGDRGHNSPLHF
DNA: TGTGCCAGCAAGGGGGACCGGGGTCATAATTCACCCCTCCACTTT

D: .
size: few
J: TRBJ2-7
V: TRBV20-1
CDR3: CSARYGYEQYF
DNA: TGCAGTGCTAGGTATGGCTACGAGCAGTACTTC

D: .
size: .
J: TRBJ1-2
V: TRBV2
CDR3: CASRTGDTNYGYTF
DNA: TGTGCCAGCAGGACAGGTGATACTAACTATGGCTACACCTTC

D: .
size: once
J: TRBJ2-7
V: TRBV11-1
CDR3: CASSLDVGPSHEQYF
DNA: TGTGCCAGCAGCTTAGATGTCGGCCCGAGCCACGAGCAGTACTTC

D: .
size: .
J: TRBJ2-2
V: TRBV27
CDR3: CASSFLGGGSGELFF
DNA: TGTGCCAGCAGTTTTCTAGGGGGAGGTAGCGGGGAGCTGTTTTTT

D: .
size: .
J: TRBJ1-6
V: TRBV4-2
CDR3: CASSPLIGDGNSPLHF
DNA: TGTGCCAGCAGCCCCCTGATAGGGGATGGGAATTCACCCCTCCACTTT

D: TRBD1
size: .
J: TRBJ2-1
V: TRBV12-5
CDR3: CASGSDRGYRLEQFF
DNA: TGTGCTAGTGGTTCGGACAGGGGGTATCGATTAGAGCAGTTCTTC

D: .
size: once
J: TRBJ2-5
V: TRBV4-2
CDR3: CASSQSPWREEETQYF
DNA: TGTGCCAGCAGCCAATCCCCGTGGAGGGAGGAAGAGACCCAGTACTTC

D: .
size: .
J: TRBJ2-1
V: TRBV18
CDR3: CASSPDSRSYNEQFF
DNA: TGTGCCAGCTCTCCCGACAGCCGCTCATACAATGAGCAGTTCTTC

D: .
size: .
J: TRBJ1-5
V: TRBV19
CDR3: CASSMASELGGPQHF
DNA: TGTGCCAGTAGTATGGCCAGCGAGTTGGGGGGGCCCCAGCATTTT

D: .
size: few
J: TRBJ1-5
V: TRBV5-5
CDR3: CASSLEGGWSNQPQHF
DNA: TGTGCCAGCAGCCTGGAGGGCGGGTGGAGCAATCAGCCCCAGCATTTT

D: .
size: .
J: TRBJ2-2
V: TRBV27
CDR3: CASMGTRFTGELFF
DNA: TGTGCCAGCATGGGCACCCGGTTCACCGGGGAGCTGTTTTTT

D: .
size: .
J: TRBJ2-3
V: TRBV7-9
CDR3: CASSLAAGFPQYF
DNA: TGTGCCAGCAGCTTAGCGGCAGGTTTTCCGCAGTATTTT

D: .
size: .
J: TRBJ2-7
V: TRBV28
CDR3: CASRIGFYEQYF
DNA: TGTGCCAGCAGGATAGGGTTCTACGAGCAGTACTTC

D: .
size: .
J: TRBJ1-2
V: TRBV28
CDR3: CASSIGWGSGYTF
DNA: TGTGCCAGCAGCATAGGGTGGGGGAGTGGCTACACCTTC

D: .
size: .
J: TRBJ1-4
V: TRBV5-1
CDR3: CASSLDSPNEKLFF
DNA: TGCGCCAGCAGCTTGGACAGCCCTAATGAAAAACTGTTTTTT

D: TRBD1
size: .
J: TRBJ1-2
V: TRBV19
CDR3: CASSIQAGQDYGYTF
DNA: TGTGCCAGTAGTATCCAGGCGGGACAGGACTATGGCTACACCTTC

D: TRBD1
size: .
J: TRBJ1-4
V: TRBV5-1
CDR3: CASSLGGGDEKLFF
DNA: TGCGCCAGCAGCTTGGGAGGGGGCGATGAAAAACTGTTTTTT

D: TRBD2
size: once
J: TRBJ2-1
V: TRBV9
CDR3: CASSVEFSGGAGYNEQFF
DNA: TGTGCCAGCAGCGTAGAGTTTAGCGGGGGGGCAGGCTACAATGAGCAGTTCTTC

D: .
size: .
J: TRBJ1-3
V: TRBV7-8
CDR3: CASSLDVLWGESGNTIYF
DNA: TGTGCCAGCAGCTTAGACGTTTTGTGGGGGGAGTCTGGAAACACCATATATTTT

D: .
size: .
J: TRBJ1-2
V: TRBV28
CDR3: CASTYLQGGASYGYTF
DNA: TGTGCCAGCACCTACCTACAGGGAGGTGCGAGCTATGGCTACACCTTC

D: .
size: .
J: TRBJ1-3
V: TRBV7-2
CDR3: CASSSMPGLGNTIYF
DNA: TGTGCCAGCAGCTCAATGCCGGGGCTGGGAAACACCATATATTTT

D: TRBD2
size: .
J: TRBJ2-1
V: TRBV28
CDR3: CASSLGLAGDNEQFF
DNA: TGTGCCAGCAGTTTAGGGCTAGCGGGGGACAATGAGCAGTTCTTC

D: TRBD2
size: .
J: TRBJ2-5
V: TRBV5-3
CDR3: CARSLDVGLAEAETQYF
DNA: TGTGCCAGAAGCTTGGATGTAGGACTAGCGGAAGCGGAGACCCAGTACTTC

D: .
size: few
J: TRBJ2-5
V: TRBV5-8
CDR3: CASSLGRKETQYF
DNA: TGTGCCAGCAGCTTGGGTAGGAAAGAGACCCAGTACTTC

D: .
size: few
J: TRBJ1-1
V: TRBV10-3
CDR3: CAPGLKARAEAFF
DNA: TGTGCCCCGGGACTTAAGGCGAGAGCTGAAGCTTTCTTT

D: .
size: .
J: TRBJ1-2
V: TRBV7-2
CDR3: CASSLGAGAEYGYTF
DNA: TGTGCCAGCAGCTTAGGTGCGGGGGCTGAATATGGCTACACCTTC

D: TRBD1
size: .
J: TRBJ1-2
V: TRBV7-8
CDR3: CASSRGQDLGYTF
DNA: TGTGCCAGCAGCCGAGGACAGGACCTTGGCTACACCTTC

D: .
size: few
J: TRBJ2-7
V: TRBV19
CDR3: CASSVQGGENEQYF
DNA: TGTGCCAGTAGCGTACAGGGTGGGGAGAACGAGCAGTACTTC

D: TRBD2
size: .
J: TRBJ2-7
V: TRBV11-1
CDR3: CASSSYGGTKSYEQYF
DNA: TGTGCCAGCAGCTCTTACGGGGGGACCAAGTCCTACGAGCAGTACTTC

D: TRBD1
size: .
J: TRBJ2-7
V: TRBV28
CDR3: CASSWGGGTGGNEQYF
DNA: TGTGCCAGCAGTTGGGGAGGAGGTACAGGGGGCAACGAGCAGTACTTC

D: TRBD2
size: .
J: TRBJ2-1
V: TRBV7-9
CDR3: CASSIPTSGGPHEQFF
DNA: TGTGCCAGCAGCATCCCGACTAGCGGGGGGCCACATGAGCAGTTCTTC